One and the same sample provided the 8 T cell receptor beta chains below, sequenced in a study of T cell repertoires in cytomegalovirus infection. These TCRs' antigens remain unknown. A single record per CDR3 protein comes from TCRdb applying MiXCR to the reads. The table includes roughly 310,000 distinct CDR3 sequences, about 28% detected once. Sequenced here: cultured PBMCs, sampled from culture after CMV antigen stimulation. Receptor source: a human donor in good health (CMV status not recorded). Some clones in this sample may be carry-over from other donors' samples.

The chain uses TRBV11-3 and TRBJ1-5; TRBD1 is a possible D gene (6 bases). With 2 bases removed from V and 3 bases from J, the gap between germline ends came to 20 bases. The CDR3 has 18 residues. From germline, CDR1 is SGHNT and CDR2 YENEEA. The CDR3 nucleotides are TGTGCCAGCAGCTTACATACGGGTGGGGACATGGACAATCAGCCCCAGCATTTT. Translating gives CASSLHTGGDMDNQPQHF.

This clonotype was counted only a few times. This sequence joins TRBV27 and TRBJ2-1, with D maybe TRBD1 (5 bases). Germline V gene sequence: CDR1 MNHEY, CDR2 SMNVEV (reference sequence). V was pared by 2 bases and J by 10 bases, with 15 bases between. The length of the CDR3 is 14 residues. CDR3 amino acids: CASSLRPPWGEQFF. In DNA form, the CDR3 reads TGTGCCAGCAGTTTACGTCCGCCTTGGGGCGAGCAGTTCTTC.

This clonotype is deemed medium-sized. V and J are TRBV7-2 and TRBJ1-5; a possible D gene is TRBD1 (6 bases). The germline V and J ends were trimmed by 3 bases and 0 bases, with 9 bases remaining between them. The CDR3 is 15 residues long. CDR1 SGHTA and CDR2 FQGNSA come from the germline V gene. In DNA, the CDR3 is TGTGCCAGCAGCTTGTACAGGGATAGCAATCAGCCCCAGCATTTT. It is translated as CASSLYRDSNQPQHF.

This clonotype occurred a few times. The chain carries TRBV7-6 and TRBJ1-5; D is unclear. This CDR3 comprises 13 residues. Trimming took 5 bases from V and 5 from J, leaving 10 bases between them. Germline V gene lookup returns CDR1 SGHVS and CDR2 FNYEAQ. The DNA for the CDR3 is TGTGCCAGCAGCCCGTCGGTGGATCAGCCCCAGCATTTT. It is translated as CASSPSVDQPQHF.

There are a few counts of this clonotype. This chain joins TRBV7-6 and TRBJ2-3; D possibly corresponds to TRBD2 (6 bases). The CDR3 length is 16 residues. The V gene lost 5 bases and the J gene lost 4 bases, with 19 bases spanning the gap. Germline V gene data show CDR1 as SGHVS and CDR2 as FNYEAQ. CDR3 protein: CASSQWDFGRADTQYF. CDR3 bases: TGTGCCAGCAGCCAGTGGGACTTTGGTAGAGCAGATACGCAGTATTTT.

In this sample, this clonotype turned up a few times. This chain links TRBV27 with TRBJ2-7; 9 nucleotides match TRBD1. CDR3 length: 14 amino acids. V trimming: 2 bases; J trimming: 4 bases; junction bases outside the gene matches: 3. CDR1 is MNHEY and CDR2 is SMNVEV in the germline V gene (reference sequence). CDR3 DNA: TGTGCCAGCAGTTTACGGGGACAGGGATACGAGCAGTACTTC. Protein sequence: CASSLRGQGYEQYF.

The V call is TRBV10-3, the J call TRBJ1-2; D not certain. CDR1 and CDR2 (germline): ENHRY, SYGVKD. The CDR3 length is 16 residues. V was shortened by 6 bases and J by 2 bases, with 19 bases between the two germline ends. CDR3 sequence: CAISPVERRENYGYTF. The CDR3, as DNA: TGTGCCATCAGCCCTGTGGAAAGGCGTGAGAACTATGGCTACACCTTC.

CDR3 loop: CASSPRDRIDGYTF. CDR3 nucleotide sequence: TGTGCCAGCAGCCCCAGGGACAGGATCGATGGCTACACCTTC. The rearrangement uses TRBV7-9 and TRBJ1-2; TRBD1 aligns across 8 bases. The CDR3 is 14 amino acids. Germline trimming cut 5 bases from V and 6 bases from J; bases unmatched to any gene: 8. Germline loops: CDR1 SEHNR, CDR2 FQNEAQ (reference sequence).